These 2 T cell receptor beta chains share one sample of origin, sequenced in a study of shared clonotypes between healthy human individuals. The data were produced by immunoSEQ multiplex PCR, yet TCRdb's version contains in-frame clones alone and is incomplete. Here the sample spans 2 million to 3 million clones, approximately 93% being singletons. Sequencing was performed on naive CD4+ T cells from PBMCs. Subset given: CD45RA+ positively selected. These receptors were obtained from a man between 18 and 35 years old in good health. Some clones in this sample may be carry-over from other donors' samples.

The V call is TRBV9, the J call TRBJ2-7; the D call may be TRBD1 or TRBD2 (5 bases each). Germline loops: CDR1 SGDLS, CDR2 YYNGEE. The germline V and J ends were trimmed by 4 bases and 4 bases, with 15 bases remaining between them. This CDR3 has 14 residues. The CDR3 sequence: CASSPQRGAYEQYF. The CDR3 nucleotides read TGTGCCAGCAGCCCTCAGAGGGGTGCGTACGAGCAGTACTTC. Based on the CDR3 plus reference TRBV9 and TRBJ2-7, the full variable domain is DSGVTQTPKHLITATGQRVTLRCSPRSGDLSVYWYQQSLDQGLQFLIQYYNGEERAKGNILERFSAQQFPDLHSELNLSSLELGDSALYFCASSPQRGAYEQYFGPGTRLTVT.

The chain is built from TRBV11-2 and TRBJ2-7, with D perhaps matching TRBD1 (5 bases). CDR1 is SGHAT and CDR2 is FQNNGV in the germline V gene. Trimming removed 5 bases from V and 6 bases from J, with 23 bases in between. The CDR3 loop spans 16 amino acids. The CDR3 spells CASSNTRQYEGVEQYF. In DNA, the CDR3 is TGTGCCAGCAGCAACACCCGACAATATGAAGGGGTCGAGCAGTACTTC. Complete variable domain (other parts from reference TRBV11-2 and TRBJ2-7): EAGVAQSPRYKIIEKRQSVAFWCNPISGHATLYWYQQILGQGPKLLIQFQNNGVVDDSQLPKDRFSAERLKGVDSTLKIQPAKLEDSAVYLCASSNTRQYEGVEQYFGPGTRLTVT.